The 17 T cell receptor beta chains given below trace back to one sample, sequenced in a study of regulatory T cells in long-lasting Graves disease. The time point is: newly diagnosed GD, antithyroid drugs for less than 3 months. RNA from PBMCs was the source of the TCR library. CDR3-region Arm-PCR and iRepertoire HTBI primers produced the TCR beta libraries. TCRdb reprocessed the multiplex PCR reads via MiXCR and lists one record per CDR3 protein. The sample records 400,000 to 500,000 distinct CDR3 sequences, over 15% being singletons. These sequences were also reported in another study, on T cells in Graves' hyperthyroidism and ophthalmopathy.

Source: peripheral blood mononuclear cells (PBMCs), taken at new diagnosis, from a patient treated with antithyroid drugs. The receptor set was obtained from a woman in her 30s with Graves disease.

This clonotype was seen a handful of times. V and J are TRBV2 and TRBJ2-3; 10 nucleotides agree with TRBD2. This CDR3 is built from 17 residues. Per germline, CDR1 SNHLY and CDR2 FYNNEI. Unmatched junction bases numbered 12, after V lost 7 bases and J lost 2 bases. This CDR3 reads CASNVVPGLAYTDTQYF. The CDR3 DNA reads as TGTGCCAGCAACGTGGTCCCGGGACTAGCGTACACAGATACGCAGTATTTT.

This clonotype occurred many times. The chain is built from TRBV15 and TRBJ2-5; D gene unclear. The V end lost 0 bases, the J end lost 2 bases, and 10 bases lay between the germline ends. The CDR3 runs 15 residues. Germline assignment: CDR1 LNHNV and CDR2 YYDKDF (reference sequence). In DNA form, the CDR3 reads TGTGCCACCAGCAGAGATCTGGCTACACAAGAGACCCAGTACTTC. It is translated as CATSRDLATQETQYF.

The chain carries TRBV19 and TRBJ1-5; D is possibly TRBD1 (5 bases). Germline V gene lookup returns CDR1 LNHDA and CDR2 SQIVND (reference sequence). The CDR3 spans 14 residues. With 4 bases removed from V and 2 bases from J, the gap between germline ends came to 9 bases. CDR3 sequence reads: CASSTGGGNQPQHF. Here the CDR3 DNA reads TGTGCCAGTAGTACCGGGGGAGGCAATCAGCCCCAGCATTTT.

The CDR3: CASSPAGTAHDEQFF. In nucleotides, the CDR3 is TGCGCCAGCAGCCCCGCCGGGACAGCTCATGATGAGCAGTTCTTC. The chain carries TRBV5-1 and TRBJ2-1; 7 bases align to TRBD1. J was trimmed by 8 bases and V by 4 bases; bases with no gene match: 12. The CDR3 sequence is 15 residues long. Germline CDR1 reads SGHRS; CDR2 reads YFSETQ.

This clonotype was seen ten or more times. The junction departs from germline at one end; a sequencing error may be responsible. The CDR3 loop is CSARDQGAWDYGYTF. The CDR3 DNA sequence: TGCAGTGCTCGAGATCAGGGGGCTTGGGACTATGGCTACACCTTC. The rearrangement uses TRBV20-1 and TRBJ1-2, with 8 bases lining up with TRBD1. The CDR3 loop spans 15 amino acids. The germline gives CDR1 DFQATT, CDR2 SNEGSKA (reference sequence).

This clonotype was seen a handful of times. This chain links TRBV6-2 or TRBV6-3 with TRBJ2-5; tentative D call: TRBD2 (6 bases). Trimming removed 2 bases at V and 5 bases at J, with 12 bases between. The CDR3 has 14 amino acids. CDR1 is MNHEY, CDR2 SVGEGT, per germline. The CDR3 spells CASSYAEGPETQYF. CDR3 coding DNA: TGTGCCAGCAGTTACGCGGAGGGACCGGAGACCCAGTACTTC.

This clonotype was counted ten times or more. The chain joins TRBV12-5 to TRBJ2-1; D call uncertain. The germline V and J ends were trimmed by 6 bases and 0 bases, with 6 bases remaining between them. CDR1 and CDR2 from the germline V gene are LGHNT and FRNRAP. The CDR3 totals 13 residues. The chain's CDR3 is CASGLSSYNEQFF. CDR3 DNA sequence: TGTGCTAGTGGCCTTAGCTCCTACAATGAGCAGTTCTTC.

This clonotype was observed many times. V gene TRBV20-1 combines with J gene TRBJ2-7, with a tentative D call TRBD2 (5 bases). The V end was cut by 3 bases, the J end by 1 base, with 7 bases between. The germline V gene encodes CDR1 DFQATT and CDR2 SNEGSKA (reference sequence). The CDR3 has 12 amino acids. CDR3: CSASGGSYEQYF. The CDR3 nucleotides read TGCAGTGCTAGTGGCGGGTCCTACGAGCAGTACTTC.

This clonotype was seen ten or more times. This chain connects TRBV18 to TRBJ1-1; the D is unclear. V lost 1 base and J 3 bases, leaving 6 bases between the germline ends. Germline V gene data show CDR1 as KGHSH and CDR2 as LQKENI. The CDR3 has 13 amino acids. This chain's CDR3 is CASSPLSDTEAFF. The CDR3 DNA is TGTGCCAGCTCACCACTCTCTGACACTGAAGCTTTCTTT.

This clonotype showed up just a few times. This rearrangement joins TRBV5-1 to TRBJ2-3, with 11 bases matching TRBD2. The J call may be in error: the DNA end matches TRBJ2-5 better. The CDR3 runs 17 residues. From germline, CDR1 is SGHRS and CDR2 YFSETQ. CDR3 sequence (DNA): TGCGCCAGCAACCCCTGGGCTAGCGGGAGGATGGGGGAGACCCAGTACTTC. It yields the protein CASNPWASGRMGETQYF.

This chain uses TRBV19 with TRBJ2-2; 12 bases fit TRBD1. The CDR3 length is 16 residues. The junction had 11 bases not matched to a gene; V was cut back by 10 bases and J by 5 bases. Germline V gives CDR1 LNHDA, CDR2 SQIVND (reference sequence). The CDR3 DNA reads as TGTGCCACCACCCGGGACAGGGGGCTACGGACCGGGGAGCTGTTTTTT. Its protein product is CATTRDRGLRTGELFF. Filled out from reference TRBV19 and TRBJ2-2, the complete variable domain reads DGGITQSPKYLFRKEGQNVTLSCEQNLNHDAMYWYRQDPGQGLRLIYYSQIVNDFQKGDIAEGYSVSREKKESFPLTVTSAQKNPTAFYLCATTRDRGLRTGELFFGEGSRLTVL.

This clonotype was observed at least ten times. The chain links TRBV9 to TRBJ1-2; D is uncertain. Trimming pared 0 bases from V and 4 bases from J, leaving 10 bases between. The CDR3 extends over 14 amino acids. Germline V CDR1 and CDR2: SGDLS, YYNGEE. The CDR3 sequence is CASSVEPGFYGYTF. The DNA of the CDR3 is TGTGCCAGCAGCGTAGAGCCGGGGTTCTATGGCTACACCTTC.

The J gene is TRBJ2-5, the V gene TRBV3-1; D possibly uses TRBD1 or TRBD2 (5 bases each). The CDR3 totals 15 residues. The V end lost 3 bases, the J end lost 5 bases, and 16 bases lay between the germline ends. Germline CDR1 is LGHDT and CDR2 is YNNKEL (reference sequence). CDR3 nucleotides: TGTGCCAGCAGCCATGCCGTCGGGTGGGGGGAGACCCAGTACTTC. It is translated as CASSHAVGWGETQYF.

At least ten counts were recorded for this clonotype. The gene calls are TRBV28 and TRBJ2-1; 8 bases agree with TRBD2. The CDR3 has 15 amino acids. CDR1 and CDR2 (germline): MDHEN, SYDVKM. Trimming cost V 6 bases and J 8 bases; bases outside gene matches: 12. The CDR3 region has the DNA TGTGCCAGCAGCCGTACCGGGAGGGCCCTTTATGAGCAGTTCTTC. It yields the protein CASSRTGRALYEQFF.

In this sample, this clonotype turned up a few times. The chain is built from TRBV3-1 and TRBJ2-7, with D maybe TRBD1 (6 bases). V gave up 0 bases and J gave up 1 base, with 10 bases separating them. CDR3 size: 15 residues. Germline CDR1 and CDR2: LGHDT and YNNKEL (reference sequence). The CDR3 DNA follows: TGTGCCAGCAGCCAAGAGGGAACAGGGTCCTACGAGCAGTACTTC. Translating it yields CASSQEGTGSYEQYF.

The genes are TRBV19 and TRBJ2-3; 7 bases fit TRBD1. With V trimmed by 6 bases and J by 5 bases, 8 bases remained unmatched. The CDR3 extends over 14 amino acids. The germline CDR1 and CDR2 sequences are LNHDA and SQIVND (reference sequence). The CDR3 loop reads CASRKGTDIDTQYF. CDR3 in DNA: TGTGCCAGTAGAAAGGGGACAGACATAGATACGCAGTATTTT.

This rearrangement joins TRBV9 to TRBJ2-3; 8 nucleotides align to TRBD2. Germline-derived CDR1 and CDR2 are SGDLS and YYNGEE. The CDR3 is 15 amino acids. The trim removed 0 bases at V and 5 bases at J, leaving 5 bases unmatched. The CDR3 here is CASSVGREVRDTQYF. The CDR3 DNA sequence: TGTGCCAGCAGCGTAGGGCGGGAGGTGAGAGATACGCAGTATTTT. Together with reference TRBV9 and TRBJ2-3, the CDR3 gives the full variable domain: DSGVTQTPKHLITATGQRVTLRCSPRSGDLSVYWYQQSLDQGLQFLIQYYNGEERAKGNILERFSAQQFPDLHSELNLSSLELGDSALYFCASSVGREVRDTQYFGPGTRLTVL.